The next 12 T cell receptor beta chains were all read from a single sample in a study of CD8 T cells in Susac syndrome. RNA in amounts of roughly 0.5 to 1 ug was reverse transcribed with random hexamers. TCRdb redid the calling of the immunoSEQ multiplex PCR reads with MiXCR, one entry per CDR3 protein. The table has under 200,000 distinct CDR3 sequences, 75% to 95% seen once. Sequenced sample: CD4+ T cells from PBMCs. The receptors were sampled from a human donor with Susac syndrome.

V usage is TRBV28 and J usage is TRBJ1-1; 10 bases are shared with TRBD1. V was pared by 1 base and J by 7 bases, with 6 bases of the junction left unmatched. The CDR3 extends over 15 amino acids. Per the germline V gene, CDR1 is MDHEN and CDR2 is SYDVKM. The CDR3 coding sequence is TGTGCCAGCAGTTTATTTAGCTGGGACAGGGGTGAAGCTTTCTTT. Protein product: CASSLFSWDRGEAFF.

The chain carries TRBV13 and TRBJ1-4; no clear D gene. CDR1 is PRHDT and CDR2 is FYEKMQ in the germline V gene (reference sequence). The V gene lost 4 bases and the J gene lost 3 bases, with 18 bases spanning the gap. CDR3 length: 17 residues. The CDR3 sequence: CASSSYGSDGSNEKLFF. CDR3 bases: TGTGCCAGCAGCTCTTACGGCAGCGACGGATCTAATGAAAAACTGTTTTTT.

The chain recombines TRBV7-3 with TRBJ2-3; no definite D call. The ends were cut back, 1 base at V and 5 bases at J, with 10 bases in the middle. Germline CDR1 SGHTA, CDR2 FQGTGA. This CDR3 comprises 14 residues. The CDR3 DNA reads TGTGCCAGCAGCTTAAGGGCCCGTAAAGATACGCAGTATTTT. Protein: CASSLRARKDTQYF.

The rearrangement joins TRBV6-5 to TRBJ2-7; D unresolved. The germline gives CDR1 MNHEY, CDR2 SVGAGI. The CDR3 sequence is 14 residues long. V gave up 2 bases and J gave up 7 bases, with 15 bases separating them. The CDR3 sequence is CASSYNSRFGEQYF. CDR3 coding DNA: TGTGCCAGCAGTTACAACTCTCGCTTCGGAGAGCAGTACTTC.

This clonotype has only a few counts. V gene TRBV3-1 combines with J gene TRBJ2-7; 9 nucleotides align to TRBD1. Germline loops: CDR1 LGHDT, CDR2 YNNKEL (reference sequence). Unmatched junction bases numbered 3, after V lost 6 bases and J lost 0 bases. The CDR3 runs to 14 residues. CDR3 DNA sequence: TGTGCCAGCAGTGGGACAGGGTCCTCCTACGAGCAGTACTTC. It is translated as CASSGTGSSYEQYF.

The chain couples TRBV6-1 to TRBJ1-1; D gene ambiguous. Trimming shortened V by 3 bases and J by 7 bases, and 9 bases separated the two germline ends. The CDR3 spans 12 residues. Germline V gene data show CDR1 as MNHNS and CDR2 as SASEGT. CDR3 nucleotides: TGTGCCAGCAGTGAGTCATTGGGTGAAGCTTTCTTT. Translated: CASSESLGEAFF.

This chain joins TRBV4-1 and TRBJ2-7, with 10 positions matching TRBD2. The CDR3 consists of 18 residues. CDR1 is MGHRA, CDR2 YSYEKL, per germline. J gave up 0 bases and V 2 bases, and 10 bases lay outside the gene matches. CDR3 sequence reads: CASSQPKALAGASYEQYF. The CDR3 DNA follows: TGCGCCAGCAGCCAACCCAAAGCCCTAGCGGGAGCCTCCTACGAGCAGTACTTC.

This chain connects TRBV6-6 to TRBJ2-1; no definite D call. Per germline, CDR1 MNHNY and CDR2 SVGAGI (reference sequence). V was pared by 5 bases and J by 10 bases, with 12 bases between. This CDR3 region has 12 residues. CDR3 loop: CASSRLGFEQFF. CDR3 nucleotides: TGTGCCAGCAGTCGACTGGGGTTCGAGCAGTTCTTC.

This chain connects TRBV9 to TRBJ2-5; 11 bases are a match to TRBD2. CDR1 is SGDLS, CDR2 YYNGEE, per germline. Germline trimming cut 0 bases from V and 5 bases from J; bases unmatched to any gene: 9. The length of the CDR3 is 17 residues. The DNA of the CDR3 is TGTGCCAGCAGCGTAGGATCGACTAGCGGGGCGGATGAGACCCAGTACTTC. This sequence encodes CASSVGSTSGADETQYF.

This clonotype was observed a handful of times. CDR3 nucleotides: TGCGCCAGCAGCTTGGGACAGGGCGGGGGCAATCAGCCCCAGCATTTT. Translation gives CASSLGQGGGNQPQHF. The J gene is TRBJ1-5, the V gene TRBV5-1; TRBD1 matches at 7 bases. V lost 0 bases to trimming and J lost 2 bases; unmatched junction nucleotides: 5. Germline assignment: CDR1 SGHRS and CDR2 YFSETQ. This CDR3 is built from 16 residues.

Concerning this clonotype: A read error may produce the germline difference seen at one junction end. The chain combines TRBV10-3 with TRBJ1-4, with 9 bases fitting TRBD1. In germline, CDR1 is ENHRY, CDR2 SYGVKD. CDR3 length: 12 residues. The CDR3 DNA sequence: TGTGCCATCAGTGCCACAGGGGGCACTTTTTGGTTT. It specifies CAISATGGTFWF.

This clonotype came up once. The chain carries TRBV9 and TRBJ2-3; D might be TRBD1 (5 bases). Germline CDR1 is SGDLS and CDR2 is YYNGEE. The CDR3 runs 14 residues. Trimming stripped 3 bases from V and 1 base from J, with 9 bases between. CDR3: CASSDLGRTDTQYF. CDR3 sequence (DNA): TGTGCCAGCAGCGACTTGGGGCGCACAGATACGCAGTATTTT.